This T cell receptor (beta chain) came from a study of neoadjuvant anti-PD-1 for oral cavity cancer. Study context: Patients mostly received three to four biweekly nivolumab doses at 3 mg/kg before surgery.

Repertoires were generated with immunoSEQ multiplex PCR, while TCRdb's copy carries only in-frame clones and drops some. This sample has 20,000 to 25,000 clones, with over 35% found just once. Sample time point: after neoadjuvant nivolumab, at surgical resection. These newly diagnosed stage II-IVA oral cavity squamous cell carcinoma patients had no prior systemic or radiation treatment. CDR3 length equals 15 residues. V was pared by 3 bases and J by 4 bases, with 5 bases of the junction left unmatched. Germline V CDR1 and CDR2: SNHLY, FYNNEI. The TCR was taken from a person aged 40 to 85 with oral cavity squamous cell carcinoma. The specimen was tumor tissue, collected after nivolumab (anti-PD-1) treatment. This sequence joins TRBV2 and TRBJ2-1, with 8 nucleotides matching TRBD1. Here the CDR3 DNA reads TGTGCCAGCAGTGAGGCAGGGGGCCAGTACAATGAGCAGTTCTTC. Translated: CASSEAGGQYNEQFF.